The table lists the clone carrying this TCR beta chain with a few counts. The antigen remains unidentified. The Oncomine TCR Beta short-read assay sequenced DNA from cultured CD4+ T cells. The source of extracted genomic DNA was cultured CD4+ T cells. TCRdb ran MiXCR on the PCR reads and lists one entry per CDR3 protein. The sample has about 20,000 distinct CDR3 sequences, about 39% seen once. These data originate in a study of vaccination and CD4 T cells after COVID-19. In the study overall: Overlapping spike peptides from SARS-CoV-2, HCoV-NL63, HCoV-OC43 and HCoV-229E served to stimulate the cells.

This sample's treatment: roughly 10-day PBMC culture with coronavirus spike peptide pools or control peptides (ViraFEST assay). Germline V gives CDR1 DFQATT, CDR2 SNEGSKA (reference sequence). Trimming left V 5 bases short and J 1 base short, with 11 bases between. The CDR3 sequence is 13 residues long. Sample: CD4+ T cells from blood, cultured in vitro. The V call is TRBV20-1, the J call TRBJ1-1; no firm D call. The sequence derives from a human donor who had recovered from COVID-19. The CDR3 loop reads CSAPWWQNTEAFF. CDR3 nucleotide sequence: TGCAGTGCTCCCTGGTGGCAGAACACTGAAGCTTTCTTT.